This T cell receptor beta chain was documented in a study of monozygotic twins with inflammatory bowel disease. The study's findings and limits: Versus healthy twins, IBD patients showed fewer clonotypes shared with others, especially with disease activity.

On this clonotype: What it binds is unknown.

Added by template switching were UMIs that each held a 6-nucleotide sample barcode. Each CDR3 protein gets one entry in TCRdb, which reprocessed the 5' RACE reads and gives no DNA. The repertoire table contains approximately 300,000 distinct CDR3 sequences. CDR1 is ENHRY and CDR2 is SYGVKD in the germline V gene. The CDR3 runs to 14 residues. Skipping T cell sorting, the study isolated total RNA directly from whole blood. This receptor was obtained from a human donor with ulcerative colitis or Crohn's disease, or a healthy co-twin of an affected twin (not recorded which). J is TRBJ1-5 and V is TRBV10-3; TCRdb returns TRBD1, unconfirmable since there is no DNA. Source material: blood. CDR3 sequence reads: CAIRAQGAEQPQHF.